What follows describes a single T cell receptor beta chain. What it binds is unknown. Generated by immunoSEQ multiplex PCR, the TCRdb table keeps only in-frame clones and is missing some. There are about 79,000 clones in the sample; approximately 74% occur only once, and roughly 1.7% lies in the top ten. Viral peptide pools were used in the ViraFEST assay to expand antigen-specific CD4+ T cells, and sequencing came afterward. Following 10 days of culture, CD4+ T cells were isolated. The authors exchanged half the medium for IL-2 medium on days 3 and 7. This record belongs to a study of vaccination effects on CD4 cells after COVID-19. Between the trimmed V and J ends, which lost 1 base and 6 bases, there was a span of 7 bases. CDR1 is SGHDN, CDR2 FVKESK, per germline. The CDR3 covers 13 residues.

This sample comprised CD4+ T cells from PBMCs cultured with HCoV-229E spike peptides, obtained before COVID-19 vaccination. This clonotype was obtained from a human donor who received a COVID-19 vaccine. The chain employs TRBV14 and TRBJ1-3; no firm D call. CDR3 in amino acids: CASSQALANTIYF. As DNA, the CDR3 is TGTGCCAGCAGCCAAGCTCTTGCAAACACCATATATTTT.